This record looks at one TCR beta chain sequence and its context. CDR3 size: 15 residues. Deletions cut 0 bases from V and 4 bases from J, with 10 bases between. Germline lookup yields CDR1 SGHRS and CDR2 YFSETQ. The data were obtained in a study of blood T cell repertoires in COVID-19. Study at large: The United States, Italy and Spain were the sources of the acute and convalescent COVID-19 samples. T cells, B-cell-depleted T cells, or PBMCs supplied cDNA or gDNA.

In the study's own analysis: How many nucleated cells were present was estimated from reference gene primer amplification. The method was immunoSEQ multiplex PCR; TCRdb's version includes in-frame clones alone and lacks a portion of them. The V and J calls and clone size are taken from that table; D and trimming were inferred from the DNA. The table shows about 220,000 clones, with 75% to 85% occurring only once. Sequences were obtained from peripheral blood. This clonotype was obtained from a human donor in a cohort sampled during active COVID-19. The chain recombines TRBV5-1 with TRBJ2-2, with D perhaps matching TRBD1 (6 bases). This chain's CDR3 is CASSLDQGSTGELFF. In DNA, the CDR3 is TGCGCCAGCAGCTTGGATCAGGGGAGCACCGGGGAGCTGTTTTTT.